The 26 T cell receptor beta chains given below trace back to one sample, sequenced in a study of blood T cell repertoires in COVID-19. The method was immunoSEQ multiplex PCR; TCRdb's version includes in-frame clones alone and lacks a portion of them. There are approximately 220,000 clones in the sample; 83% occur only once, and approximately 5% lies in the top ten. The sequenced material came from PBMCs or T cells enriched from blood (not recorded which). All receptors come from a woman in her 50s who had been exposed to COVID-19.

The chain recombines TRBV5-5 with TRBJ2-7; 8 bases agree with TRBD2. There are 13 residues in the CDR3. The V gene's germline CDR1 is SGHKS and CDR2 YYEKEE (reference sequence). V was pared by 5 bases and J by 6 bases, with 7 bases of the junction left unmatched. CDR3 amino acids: CASSGLAAGEQYF. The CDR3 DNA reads TGTGCCAGCAGTGGACTAGCAGCGGGCGAGCAGTACTTC.

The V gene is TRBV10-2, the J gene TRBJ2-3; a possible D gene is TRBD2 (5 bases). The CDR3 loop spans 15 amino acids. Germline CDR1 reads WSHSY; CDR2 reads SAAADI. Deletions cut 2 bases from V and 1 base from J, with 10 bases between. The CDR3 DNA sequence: TGCGCCAGCAGTGAGAGCGGACCCGGCACAGATACGCAGTATTTT. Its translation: CASSESGPGTDTQYF.

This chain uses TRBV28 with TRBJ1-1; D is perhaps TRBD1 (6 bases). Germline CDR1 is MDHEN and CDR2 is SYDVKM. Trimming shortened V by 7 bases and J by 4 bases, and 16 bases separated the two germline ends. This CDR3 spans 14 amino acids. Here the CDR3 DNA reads TGTGCCAGCACGACTTCAGGGGCTGGCACTGAAGCTTTCTTT. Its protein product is CASTTSGAGTEAFF.

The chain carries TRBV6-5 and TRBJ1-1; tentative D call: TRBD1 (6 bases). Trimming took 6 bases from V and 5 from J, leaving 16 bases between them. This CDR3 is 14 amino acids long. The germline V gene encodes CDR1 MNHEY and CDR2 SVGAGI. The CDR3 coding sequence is TGTGCCAGCAGACCCGGGGAGGGGACAACTGAAGCTTTCTTT. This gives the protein CASRPGEGTTEAFF.

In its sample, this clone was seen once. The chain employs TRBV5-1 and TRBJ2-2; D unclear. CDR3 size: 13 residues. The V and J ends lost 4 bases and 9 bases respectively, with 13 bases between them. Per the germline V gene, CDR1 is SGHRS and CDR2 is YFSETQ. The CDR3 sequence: CASSHDDSRELFF. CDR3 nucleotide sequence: TGCGCCAGCAGCCACGACGACTCCCGGGAGCTGTTTTTT.

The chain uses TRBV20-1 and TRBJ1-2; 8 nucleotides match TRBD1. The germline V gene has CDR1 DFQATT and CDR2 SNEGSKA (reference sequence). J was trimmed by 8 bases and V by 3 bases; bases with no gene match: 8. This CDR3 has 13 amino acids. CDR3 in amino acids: CSASMDRVWGYTF. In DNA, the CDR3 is TGCAGTGCTAGTATGGACAGGGTTTGGGGCTACACCTTC.

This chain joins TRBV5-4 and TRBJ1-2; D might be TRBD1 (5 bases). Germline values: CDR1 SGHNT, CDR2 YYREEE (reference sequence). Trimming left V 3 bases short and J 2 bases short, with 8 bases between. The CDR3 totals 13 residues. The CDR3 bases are TGTGCCAGCAGCTCGGCAGGGAACTATGGCTACACCTTC. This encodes CASSSAGNYGYTF.

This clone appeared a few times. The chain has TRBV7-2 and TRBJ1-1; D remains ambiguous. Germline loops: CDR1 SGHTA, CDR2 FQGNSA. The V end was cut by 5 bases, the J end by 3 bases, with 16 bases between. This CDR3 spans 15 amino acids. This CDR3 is CASSTTAGADTEAFF. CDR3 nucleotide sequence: TGTGCCAGCAGCACAACGGCGGGCGCGGACACTGAAGCTTTCTTT. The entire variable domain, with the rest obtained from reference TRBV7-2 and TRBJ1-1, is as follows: GAGVSQSPSNKVTEKGKDVELRCDPISGHTALYWYRQSLGQGLEFLIYFQGNSAPDKSGLPSDRFSAERTGGSVSTLTIQRTQQEDSAVYLCASSTTAGADTEAFFGQGTRLTVV.

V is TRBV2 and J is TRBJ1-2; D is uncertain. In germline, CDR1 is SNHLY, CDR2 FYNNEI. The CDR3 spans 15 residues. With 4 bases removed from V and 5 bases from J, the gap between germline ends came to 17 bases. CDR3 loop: CASSVVSGSTYGYTF. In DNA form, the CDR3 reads TGTGCCAGCAGTGTTGTCTCGGGGTCTACGTATGGCTACACCTTC.

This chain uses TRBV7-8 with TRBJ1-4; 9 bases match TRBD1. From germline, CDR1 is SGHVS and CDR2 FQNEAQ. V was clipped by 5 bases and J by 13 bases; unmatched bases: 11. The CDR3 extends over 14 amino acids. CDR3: CASSMSTGGYGLFF. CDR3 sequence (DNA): TGTGCCAGCAGCATGTCGACAGGGGGTTATGGACTGTTTTTT.

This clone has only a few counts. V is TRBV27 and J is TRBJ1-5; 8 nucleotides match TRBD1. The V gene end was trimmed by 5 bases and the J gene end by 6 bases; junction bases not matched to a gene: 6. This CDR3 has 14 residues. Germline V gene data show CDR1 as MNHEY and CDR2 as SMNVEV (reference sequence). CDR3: CASSPRGQGQPQHF. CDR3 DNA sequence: TGTGCCAGCAGTCCCAGGGGGCAGGGTCAGCCCCAGCATTTT.

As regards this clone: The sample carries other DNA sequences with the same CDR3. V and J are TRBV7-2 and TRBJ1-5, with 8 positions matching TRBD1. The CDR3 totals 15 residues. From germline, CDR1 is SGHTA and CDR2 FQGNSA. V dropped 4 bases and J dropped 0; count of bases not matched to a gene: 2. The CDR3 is CASSSGQGSNQPQHF. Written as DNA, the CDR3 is TGTGCCAGCAGCTCAGGACAGGGTAGCAATCAGCCCCAGCATTTT. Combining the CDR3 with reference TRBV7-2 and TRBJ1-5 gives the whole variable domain GAGVSQSPSNKVTEKGKDVELRCDPISGHTALYWYRQSLGQGLEFLIYFQGNSAPDKSGLPSDRFSAERTGGSVSTLTIQRTQQEDSAVYLCASSSGQGSNQPQHFGDGTRLSIL.

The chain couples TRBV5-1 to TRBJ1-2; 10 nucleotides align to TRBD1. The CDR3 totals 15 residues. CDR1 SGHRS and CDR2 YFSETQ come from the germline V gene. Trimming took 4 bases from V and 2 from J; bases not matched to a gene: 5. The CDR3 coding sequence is TGCGCCAGCAGCAAGGGGACAGGGGAGAACTATGGCTACACCTTC. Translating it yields CASSKGTGENYGYTF.

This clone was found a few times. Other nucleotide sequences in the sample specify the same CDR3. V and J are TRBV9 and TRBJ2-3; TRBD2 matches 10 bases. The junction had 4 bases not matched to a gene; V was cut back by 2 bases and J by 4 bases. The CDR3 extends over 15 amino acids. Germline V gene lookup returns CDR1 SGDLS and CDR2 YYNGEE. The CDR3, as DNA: TGTGCCAGCAGCGTCCCTAGCGGGGGCGCAGATACGCAGTATTTT. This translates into CASSVPSGGADTQYF.

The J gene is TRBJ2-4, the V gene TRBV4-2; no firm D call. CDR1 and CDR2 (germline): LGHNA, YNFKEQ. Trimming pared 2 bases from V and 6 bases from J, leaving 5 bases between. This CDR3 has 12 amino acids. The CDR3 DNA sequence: TGTGCCAGCAGCCAACCGCGAAACATTCAGTACTTC. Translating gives CASSQPRNIQYF.

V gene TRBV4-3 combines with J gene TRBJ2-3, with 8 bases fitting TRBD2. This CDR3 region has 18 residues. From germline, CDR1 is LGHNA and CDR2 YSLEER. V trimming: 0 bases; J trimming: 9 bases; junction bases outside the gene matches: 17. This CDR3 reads CASSQDLPGLVGEGTQYF. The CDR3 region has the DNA TGCGCCAGCAGCCAAGACCTCCCGGGACTAGTGGGAGAGGGCACGCAGTATTTT.

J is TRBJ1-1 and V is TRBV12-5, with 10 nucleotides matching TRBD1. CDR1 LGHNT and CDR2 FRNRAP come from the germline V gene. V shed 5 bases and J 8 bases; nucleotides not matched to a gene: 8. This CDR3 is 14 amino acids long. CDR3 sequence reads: CASGPGQGGIEAFF. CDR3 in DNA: TGTGCTAGTGGTCCCGGACAGGGGGGGATCGAAGCTTTCTTT.

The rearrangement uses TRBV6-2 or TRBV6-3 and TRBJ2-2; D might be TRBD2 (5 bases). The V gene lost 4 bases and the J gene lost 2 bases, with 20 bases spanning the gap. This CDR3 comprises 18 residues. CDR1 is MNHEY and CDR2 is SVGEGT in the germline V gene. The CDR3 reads CASSSIPHTGVNTGELFF. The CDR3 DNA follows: TGTGCCAGCAGTTCAATCCCACATACCGGGGTTAACACCGGGGAGCTGTTTTTT.

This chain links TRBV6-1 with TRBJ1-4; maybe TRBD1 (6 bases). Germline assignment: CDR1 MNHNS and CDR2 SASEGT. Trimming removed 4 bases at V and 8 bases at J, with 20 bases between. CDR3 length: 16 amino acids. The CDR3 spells CASSAGLGGAREKLFF. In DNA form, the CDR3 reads TGTGCCAGCAGTGCCGGTCTGGGGGGGGCCCGCGAAAAACTGTTTTTT.

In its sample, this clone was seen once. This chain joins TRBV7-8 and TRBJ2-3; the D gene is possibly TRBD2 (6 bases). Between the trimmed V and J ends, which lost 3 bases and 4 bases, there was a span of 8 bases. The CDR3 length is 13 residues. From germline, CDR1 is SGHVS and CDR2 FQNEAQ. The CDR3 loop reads CASSFSGPDTQYF. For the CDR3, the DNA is TGTGCCAGCAGCTTCAGCGGGCCAGATACGCAGTATTTT.

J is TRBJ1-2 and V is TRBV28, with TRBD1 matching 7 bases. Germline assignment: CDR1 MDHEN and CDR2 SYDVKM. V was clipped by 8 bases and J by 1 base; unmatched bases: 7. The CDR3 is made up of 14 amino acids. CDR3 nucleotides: TGTGCCAGCTCGGGACAGTTTCGTAACTATGGCTACACCTTC. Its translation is CASSGQFRNYGYTF.

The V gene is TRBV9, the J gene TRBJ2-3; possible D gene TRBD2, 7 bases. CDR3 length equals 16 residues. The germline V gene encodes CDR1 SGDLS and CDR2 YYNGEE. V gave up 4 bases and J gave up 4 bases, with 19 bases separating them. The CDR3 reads CASSPQGGAFADTQYF. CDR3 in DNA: TGTGCCAGCAGCCCCCAAGGGGGGGCCTTTGCAGATACGCAGTATTTT. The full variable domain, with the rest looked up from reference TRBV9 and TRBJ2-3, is DSGVTQTPKHLITATGQRVTLRCSPRSGDLSVYWYQQSLDQGLQFLIQYYNGEERAKGNILERFSAQQFPDLHSELNLSSLELGDSALYFCASSPQGGAFADTQYFGPGTRLTVL.

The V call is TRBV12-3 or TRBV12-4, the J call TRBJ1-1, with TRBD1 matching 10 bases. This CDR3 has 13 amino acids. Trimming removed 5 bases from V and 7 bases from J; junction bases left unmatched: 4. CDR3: CASSPDRGIEAFF. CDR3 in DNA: TGTGCCAGCAGTCCGGACAGGGGGATTGAAGCTTTCTTT.

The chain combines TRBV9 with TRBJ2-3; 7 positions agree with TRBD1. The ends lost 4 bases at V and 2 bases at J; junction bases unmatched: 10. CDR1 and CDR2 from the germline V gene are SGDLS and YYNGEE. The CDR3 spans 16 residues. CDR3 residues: CASSSRGTEFTDTQYF. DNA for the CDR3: TGTGCCAGCAGCTCTAGAGGGACAGAATTCACAGATACGCAGTATTTT.

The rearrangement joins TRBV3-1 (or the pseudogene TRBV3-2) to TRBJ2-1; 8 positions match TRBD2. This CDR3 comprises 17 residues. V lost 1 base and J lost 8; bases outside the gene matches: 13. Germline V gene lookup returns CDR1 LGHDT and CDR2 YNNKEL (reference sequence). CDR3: CASSQGPGGPNRYEQFF. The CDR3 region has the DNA TGTGCCAGCAGCCAAGGACCGGGGGGGCCTAATCGCTATGAGCAGTTCTTC.

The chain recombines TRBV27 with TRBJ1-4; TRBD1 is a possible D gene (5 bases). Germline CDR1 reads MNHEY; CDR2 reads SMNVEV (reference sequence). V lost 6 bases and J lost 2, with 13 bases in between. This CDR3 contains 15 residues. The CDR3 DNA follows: TGTGCCAGCAGCTGGGGCGCCGCGACTAATGAAAAACTGTTTTTT. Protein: CASSWGAATNEKLFF.